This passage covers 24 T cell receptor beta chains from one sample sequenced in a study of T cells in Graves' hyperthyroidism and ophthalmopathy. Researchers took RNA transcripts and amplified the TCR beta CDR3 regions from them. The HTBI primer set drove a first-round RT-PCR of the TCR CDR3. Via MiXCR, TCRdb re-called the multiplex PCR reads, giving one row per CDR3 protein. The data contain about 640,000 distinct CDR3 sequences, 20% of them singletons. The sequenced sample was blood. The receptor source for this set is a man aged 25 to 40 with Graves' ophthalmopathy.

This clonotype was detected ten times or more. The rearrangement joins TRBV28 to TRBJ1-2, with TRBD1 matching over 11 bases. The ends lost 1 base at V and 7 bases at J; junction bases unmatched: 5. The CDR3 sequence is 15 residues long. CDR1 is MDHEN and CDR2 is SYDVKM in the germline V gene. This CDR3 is CASSLSGQGAVGYTF. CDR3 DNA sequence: TGTGCCAGCAGTTTATCCGGACAGGGGGCGGTTGGCTACACCTTC.

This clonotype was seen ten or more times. CDR3 in DNA: TGTGCCACTTCTGGGACTAGCGGAGGGGCCTACGAGCAGTACTTC. As protein: CATSGTSGGAYEQYF. The gene calls are TRBV10-3 and TRBJ2-7; TRBD2 agrees at 11 bases. V shed 10 bases and J 2 bases; nucleotides not matched to a gene: 10. The CDR3 loop spans 15 amino acids. Germline V gene data show CDR1 as ENHRY and CDR2 as SYGVKD.

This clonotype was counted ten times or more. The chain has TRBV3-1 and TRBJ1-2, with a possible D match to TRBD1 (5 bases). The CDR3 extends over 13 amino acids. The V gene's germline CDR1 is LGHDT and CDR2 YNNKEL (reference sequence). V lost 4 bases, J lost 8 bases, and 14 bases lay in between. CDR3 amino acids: CASSPWGGDGYTF. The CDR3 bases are TGTGCCAGCAGCCCGTGGGGGGGTGACGGCTACACCTTC.

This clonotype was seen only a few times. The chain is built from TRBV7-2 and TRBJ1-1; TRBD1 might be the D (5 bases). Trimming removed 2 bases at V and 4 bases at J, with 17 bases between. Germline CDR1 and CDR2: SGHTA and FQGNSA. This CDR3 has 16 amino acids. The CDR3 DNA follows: TGTGCCAGCAGCTTAACCCCGGGACCGCAGGGCACTGAAGCTTTCTTT. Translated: CASSLTPGPQGTEAFF.

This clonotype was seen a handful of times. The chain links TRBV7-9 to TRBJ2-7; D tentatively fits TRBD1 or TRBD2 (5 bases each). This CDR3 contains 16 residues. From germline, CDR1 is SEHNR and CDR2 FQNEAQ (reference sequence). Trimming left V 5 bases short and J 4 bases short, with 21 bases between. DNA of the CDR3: TGTGCCAGCAGCCCGGGGCCGGTCAGAGATCCTTACGAGCAGTACTTC. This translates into CASSPGPVRDPYEQYF.

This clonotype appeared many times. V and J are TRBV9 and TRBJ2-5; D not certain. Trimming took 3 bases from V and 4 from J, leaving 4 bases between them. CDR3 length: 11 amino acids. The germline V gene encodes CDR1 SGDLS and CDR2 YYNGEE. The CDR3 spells CASSAGETQYF. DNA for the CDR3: TGTGCCAGCAGCGCGGGAGAGACCCAGTACTTC.

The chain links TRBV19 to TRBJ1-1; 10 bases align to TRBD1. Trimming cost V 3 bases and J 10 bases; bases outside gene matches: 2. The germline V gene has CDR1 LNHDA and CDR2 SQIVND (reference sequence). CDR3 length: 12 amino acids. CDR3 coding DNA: TGTGCCAGTAGTATCCGGACAGGGGGAGCTTTCTTT. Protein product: CASSIRTGGAFF.

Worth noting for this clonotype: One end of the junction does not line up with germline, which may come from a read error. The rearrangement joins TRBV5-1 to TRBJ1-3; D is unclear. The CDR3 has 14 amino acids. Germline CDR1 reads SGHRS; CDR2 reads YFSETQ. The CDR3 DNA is TGCGCCAGCAGCTCGCCGGACCATGGAATCACCATATATTTT. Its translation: CASSSPDHGITIYF.

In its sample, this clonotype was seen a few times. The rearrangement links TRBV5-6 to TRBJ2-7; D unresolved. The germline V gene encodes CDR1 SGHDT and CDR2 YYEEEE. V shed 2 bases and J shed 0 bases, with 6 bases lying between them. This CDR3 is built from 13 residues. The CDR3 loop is CASSLLISYEQYF. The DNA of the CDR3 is TGTGCCAGCAGCTTATTAATCTCCTACGAGCAGTACTTC.

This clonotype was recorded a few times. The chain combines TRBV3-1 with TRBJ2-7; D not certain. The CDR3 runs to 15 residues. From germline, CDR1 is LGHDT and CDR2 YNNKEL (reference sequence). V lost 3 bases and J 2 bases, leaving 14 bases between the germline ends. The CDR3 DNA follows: TGTGCCAGCAGCCACAACGATCCGGCGACCTACGAGCAGTACTTC. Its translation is CASSHNDPATYEQYF.

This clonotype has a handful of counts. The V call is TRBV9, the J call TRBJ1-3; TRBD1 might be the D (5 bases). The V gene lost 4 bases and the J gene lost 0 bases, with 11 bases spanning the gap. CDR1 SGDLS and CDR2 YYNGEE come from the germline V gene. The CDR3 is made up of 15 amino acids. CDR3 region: CASSIGTGSGNTIYF. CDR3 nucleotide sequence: TGTGCCAGCAGCATCGGGACGGGCTCTGGAAACACCATATATTTT.

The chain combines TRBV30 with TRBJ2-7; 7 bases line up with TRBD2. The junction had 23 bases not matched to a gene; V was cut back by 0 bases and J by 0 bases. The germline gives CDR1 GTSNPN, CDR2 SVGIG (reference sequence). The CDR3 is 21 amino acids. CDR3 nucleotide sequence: TGTGCCTGGAGTGTATATAGTGGGGTCGAATGGAGAGGGAGGGCCTCCTACGAGCAGTACTTC. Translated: CAWSVYSGVEWRGRASYEQYF.

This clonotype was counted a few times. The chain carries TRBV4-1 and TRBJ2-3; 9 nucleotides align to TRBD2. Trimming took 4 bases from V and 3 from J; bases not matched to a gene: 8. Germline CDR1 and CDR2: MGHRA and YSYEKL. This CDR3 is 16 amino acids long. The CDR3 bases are TGCGCCAGCAGCCCCGATAGCGGGAGCTCGACAGATACGCAGTATTTT. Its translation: CASSPDSGSSTDTQYF.

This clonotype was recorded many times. CDR3 region: CASSRDPTYEQYF. DNA for the CDR3: TGCGCCAGCAGTCGCGATCCTACCTACGAGCAGTACTTC. The gene calls are TRBV5-1 and TRBJ2-7; D not resolved. The CDR3 spans 13 residues. Germline V CDR1 and CDR2: SGHRS, YFSETQ. V was cut by 5 bases and J by 2 bases, with 11 bases left in between.

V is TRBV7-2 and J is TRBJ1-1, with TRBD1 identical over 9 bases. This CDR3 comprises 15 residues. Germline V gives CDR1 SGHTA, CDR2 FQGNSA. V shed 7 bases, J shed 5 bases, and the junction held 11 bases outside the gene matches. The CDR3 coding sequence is TGTGCCAGCATGTTACAGGGGGCCGGAACAACTGAAGCTTTCTTT. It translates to CASMLQGAGTTEAFF. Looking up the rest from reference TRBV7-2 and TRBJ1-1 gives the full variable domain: GAGVSQSPSNKVTEKGKDVELRCDPISGHTALYWYRQSLGQGLEFLIYFQGNSAPDKSGLPSDRFSAERTGGSVSTLTIQRTQQEDSAVYLCASMLQGAGTTEAFFGQGTRLTVV.

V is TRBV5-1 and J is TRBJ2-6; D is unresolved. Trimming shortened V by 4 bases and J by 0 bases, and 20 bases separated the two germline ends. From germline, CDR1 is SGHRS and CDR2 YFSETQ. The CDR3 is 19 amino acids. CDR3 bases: TGCGCCAGCAGCCCGGAGAAAGGGCAGGTAGGCTCTGGGGCCAACGTCCTGACTTTC. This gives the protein CASSPEKGQVGSGANVLTF.

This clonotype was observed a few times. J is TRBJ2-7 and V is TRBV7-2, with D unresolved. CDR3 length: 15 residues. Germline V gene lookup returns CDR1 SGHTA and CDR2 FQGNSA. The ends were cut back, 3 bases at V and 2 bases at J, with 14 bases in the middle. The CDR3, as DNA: TGTGCCAGCAGCTTCCGGGTACAGCCCGCCTACGAGCAGTACTTC. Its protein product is CASSFRVQPAYEQYF.

The CDR3 reads CAISDGLPEQYF. The CDR3 DNA is TGTGCCATCAGTGATGGGTTACCCGAGCAGTACTTC. The rearrangement joins TRBV10-3 to TRBJ2-7; D is uncertain. Trimming removed 3 bases at V and 6 bases at J, with 9 bases between. The germline V gene has CDR1 ENHRY and CDR2 SYGVKD. This CDR3 comprises 12 residues.

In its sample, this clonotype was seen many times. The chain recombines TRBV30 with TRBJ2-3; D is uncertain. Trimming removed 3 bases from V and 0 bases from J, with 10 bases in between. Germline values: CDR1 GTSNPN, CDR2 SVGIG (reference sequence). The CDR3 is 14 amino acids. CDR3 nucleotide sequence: TGTGCCTGGAGAGAACAGCTTAGCACAGATACGCAGTATTTT. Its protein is CAWREQLSTDTQYF.

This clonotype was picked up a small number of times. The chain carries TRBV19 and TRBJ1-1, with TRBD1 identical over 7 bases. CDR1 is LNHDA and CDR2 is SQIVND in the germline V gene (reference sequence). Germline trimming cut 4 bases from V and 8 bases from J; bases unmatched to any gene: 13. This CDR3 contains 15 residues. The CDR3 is CASSTGTDRATEAFF. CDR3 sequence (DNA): TGTGCCAGTAGTACCGGGACAGACCGGGCGACAGAAGCTTTCTTT.

This CDR3 reads CASSLGSGYGDEQFF. CDR3 bases: TGTGCCAGCAGTTTAGGTAGCGGGTACGGGGATGAGCAGTTCTTC. This chain joins TRBV28 and TRBJ2-1; 7 bases are a match to TRBD2. Germline V CDR1 and CDR2: MDHEN, SYDVKM. The CDR3 is made up of 15 amino acids. The trim removed 2 bases at V and 8 bases at J, leaving 9 bases unmatched. Complete variable domain (other parts from reference TRBV28 and TRBJ2-1): DVKVTQSSRYLVKRTGEKVFLECVQDMDHENMFWYRQDPGLGLRLIYFSYDVKMKEKGDIPEGYSVSREKKERFSLILESASTNQTSMYLCASSLGSGYGDEQFFGPGTRLTVL.

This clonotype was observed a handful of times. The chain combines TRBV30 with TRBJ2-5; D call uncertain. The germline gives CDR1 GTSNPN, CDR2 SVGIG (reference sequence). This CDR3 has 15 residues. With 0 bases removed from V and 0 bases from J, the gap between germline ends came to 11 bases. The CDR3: CAWSVPTWYQETQYF. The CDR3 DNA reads TGTGCCTGGAGTGTACCGACCTGGTACCAAGAGACCCAGTACTTC.

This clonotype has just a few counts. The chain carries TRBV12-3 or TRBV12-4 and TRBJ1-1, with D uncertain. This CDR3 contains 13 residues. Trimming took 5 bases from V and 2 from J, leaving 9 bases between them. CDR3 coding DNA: TGTGCCAGCAGTAAGGGCTCCAACACTGAAGCTTTCTTT. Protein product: CASSKGSNTEAFF.

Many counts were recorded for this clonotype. Written as DNA, the CDR3 is TGTGCCAGCAGCTTAGCTAGCGCGAGCTCCTACAATGAGCAGTTCTTC. Translating it yields CASSLASASSYNEQFF. This sequence joins TRBV7-8 and TRBJ2-1; D is possibly TRBD2 (5 bases). The CDR3 extends over 16 amino acids. Germline V gene sequence: CDR1 SGHVS, CDR2 FQNEAQ. Trimming stripped 0 bases from V and 0 bases from J, with 9 bases between.